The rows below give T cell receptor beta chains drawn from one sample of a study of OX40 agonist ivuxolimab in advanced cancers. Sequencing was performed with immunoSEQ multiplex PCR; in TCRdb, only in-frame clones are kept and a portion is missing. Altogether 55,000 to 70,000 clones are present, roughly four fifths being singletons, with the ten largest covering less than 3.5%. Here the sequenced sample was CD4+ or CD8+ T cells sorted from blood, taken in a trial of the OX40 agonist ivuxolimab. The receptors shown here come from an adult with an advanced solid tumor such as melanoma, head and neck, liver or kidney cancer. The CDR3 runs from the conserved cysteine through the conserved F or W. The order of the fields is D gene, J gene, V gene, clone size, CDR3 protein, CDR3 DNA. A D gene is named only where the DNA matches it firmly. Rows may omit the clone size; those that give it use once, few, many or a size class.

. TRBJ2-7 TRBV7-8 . CASSPYRLGPYEQYF TGTGCCAGCAGCCCATATCGGCTTGGGCCTTACGAGCAGTACTTC
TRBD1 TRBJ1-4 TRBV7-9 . CASSTTRQGVREKLFF TGTGCCAGCAGCACAACTCGACAGGGGGTTAGGGAAAAACTGTTTTTT
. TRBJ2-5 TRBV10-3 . CAISTRQQETQYF TGTGCCATCAGCACTCGCCAACAAGAGACCCAGTACTTC
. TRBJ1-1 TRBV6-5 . CASSYNPRGYTEAFF TGTGCCAGCAGTTACAACCCTAGGGGCTACACTGAAGCTTTCTTT
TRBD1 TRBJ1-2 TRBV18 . CASSPPSGGALNYGYTF TGTGCCAGCTCACCGCCGTCAGGGGGCGCGTTGAACTATGGCTACACCTTC
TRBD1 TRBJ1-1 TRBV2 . CASSDSGGGTEAFF TGTGCCAGCAGCGACTCAGGGGGGGGAACTGAAGCTTTCTTT
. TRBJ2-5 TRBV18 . CASTLAGDQETQYF TGTGCCAGTACACTTGCAGGTGACCAAGAGACCCAGTACTTC
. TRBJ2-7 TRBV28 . CASSQDGYEQYF TGTGCCAGCAGCCAGGACGGCTACGAGCAGTACTTC
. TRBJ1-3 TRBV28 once CASSTPGSHSGNTIYF TGTGCCAGCAGTACCCCTGGCAGCCACTCTGGAAACACCATATATTTT
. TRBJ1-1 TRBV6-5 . CASSYSALTDTEAFF TGTGCCAGCAGTTACAGCGCATTAACGGACACTGAAGCTTTCTTT
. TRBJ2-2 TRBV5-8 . CASSTETGRDTGELFF TGTGCCAGCAGCACAGAAACAGGGAGGGATACCGGGGAGCTGTTTTTT
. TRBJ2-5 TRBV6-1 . CASTIVVGEQETQYF TGTGCCAGCACCATTGTGGTAGGGGAACAAGAGACCCAGTACTTC
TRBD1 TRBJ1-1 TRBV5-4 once CASSPQQGVANEAFF TGTGCCAGCAGCCCCCAACAGGGGGTGGCAAATGAAGCTTTCTTT
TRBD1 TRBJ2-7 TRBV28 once CASQGAGYEQYF TGTGCCTCACAGGGGGCGGGCTACGAGCAGTACTTC
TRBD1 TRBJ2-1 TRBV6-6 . CASRPTGGFIDEQFF TGTGCCAGCAGACCCACAGGGGGCTTTATCGATGAGCAGTTCTTC
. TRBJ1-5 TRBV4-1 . CASSRAGGNQPQHF TGCGCCAGCAGCCGGGCAGGGGGCAATCAGCCCCAGCATTTT
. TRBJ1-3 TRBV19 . CASSILAVSGNTIYF TGTGCCAGTAGTATTCTAGCCGTCTCTGGAAACACCATATATTTT
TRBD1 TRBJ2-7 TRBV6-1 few CASNGQGAREQYF TGTGCCAGCAATGGGCAGGGGGCTCGCGAGCAGTACTTC
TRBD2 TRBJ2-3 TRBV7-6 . CASSSLAGLTDTQYF TGTGCCAGCAGCTCCCTAGCGGGGTTAACAGATACGCAGTATTTT
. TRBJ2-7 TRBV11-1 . CASSPHPGQTGEQYF TGTGCCAGCAGCCCCCACCCGGGACAAACGGGCGAGCAGTACTTC
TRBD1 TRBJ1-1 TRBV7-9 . CASSRGQNGYAFF TGTGCCAGCAGTCGGGGACAGAACGGATACGCTTTCTTT
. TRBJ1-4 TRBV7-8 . CASSPGAYEKLFF TGTGCCAGCAGCCCGGGGGCATACGAAAAACTGTTTTTT
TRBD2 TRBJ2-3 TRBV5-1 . CASSLRLAGGTDTQYF TGCGCCAGCAGCCTACGACTAGCGGGGGGCACAGATACGCAGTATTTT
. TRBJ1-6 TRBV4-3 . CASSQAFSGTFSPLHF TGCGCCAGCAGCCAGGCCTTCTCCGGGACCTTTTCACCCCTCCACTTT
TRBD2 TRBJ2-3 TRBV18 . CASSAGTSGGTDTQYF TGTGCCAGCTCAGCCGGGACTAGCGGGGGGACAGATACGCAGTATTTT
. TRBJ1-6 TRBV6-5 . CASSYGGDRRFPLHF TGTGCCAGCAGTTACGGGGGTGACAGGAGGTTTCCCCTCCACTTT
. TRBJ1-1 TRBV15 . CATSRGRRDTEAFF TGTGCCACCAGCAGAGGCCGACGGGATACTGAAGCTTTCTTT
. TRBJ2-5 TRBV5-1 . CASSSSMRETQYF TGCGCCAGCAGTTCCTCGATGAGGGAGACCCAGTACTTC
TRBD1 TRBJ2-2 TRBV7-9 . CASSAQGAGGELFF TGTGCCAGCAGCGCACAGGGGGCCGGCGGGGAGCTGTTTTTT
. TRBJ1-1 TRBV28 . CASGGYTEAFF TGTGCCAGCGGGGGGTACACTGAAGCTTTCTTT